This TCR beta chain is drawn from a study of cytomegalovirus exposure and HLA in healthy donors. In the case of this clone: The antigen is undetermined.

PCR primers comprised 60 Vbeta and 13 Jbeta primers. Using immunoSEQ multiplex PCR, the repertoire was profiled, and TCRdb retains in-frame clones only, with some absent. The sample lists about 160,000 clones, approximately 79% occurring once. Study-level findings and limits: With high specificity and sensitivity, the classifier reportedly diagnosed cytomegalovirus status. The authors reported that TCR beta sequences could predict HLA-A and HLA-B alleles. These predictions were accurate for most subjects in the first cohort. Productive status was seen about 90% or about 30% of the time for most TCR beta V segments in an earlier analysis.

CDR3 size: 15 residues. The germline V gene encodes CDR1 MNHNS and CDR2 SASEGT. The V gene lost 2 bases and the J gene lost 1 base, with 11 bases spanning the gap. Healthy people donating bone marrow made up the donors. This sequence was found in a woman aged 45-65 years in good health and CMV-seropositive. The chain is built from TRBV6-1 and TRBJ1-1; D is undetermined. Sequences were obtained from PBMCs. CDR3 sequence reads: CASSERRVANTEAFF. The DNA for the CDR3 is TGTGCCAGCAGTGAACGGAGGGTAGCGAACACTGAAGCTTTCTTT.